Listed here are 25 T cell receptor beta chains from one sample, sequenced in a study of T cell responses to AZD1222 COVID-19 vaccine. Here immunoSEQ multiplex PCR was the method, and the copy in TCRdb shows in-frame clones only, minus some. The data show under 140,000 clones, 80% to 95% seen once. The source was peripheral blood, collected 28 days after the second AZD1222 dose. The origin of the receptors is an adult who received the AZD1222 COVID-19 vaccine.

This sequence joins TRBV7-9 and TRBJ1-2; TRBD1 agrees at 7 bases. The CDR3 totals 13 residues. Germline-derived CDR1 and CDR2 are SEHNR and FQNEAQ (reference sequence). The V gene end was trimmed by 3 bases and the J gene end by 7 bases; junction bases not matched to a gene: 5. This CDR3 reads CASSFDRVGGYTF. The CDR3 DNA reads TGTGCCAGCAGCTTCGACAGGGTGGGTGGCTACACCTTC.

The CDR3 nucleotides read TGTGCCAGCAGCGTAGGTTTGGGACAGGGGGGGAACACTGAAGCTTTCTTT. As protein: CASSVGLGQGGNTEAFF. The chain has TRBV9 and TRBJ1-1, with 11 bases fitting TRBD1. This CDR3 region has 17 residues. Germline V CDR1 and CDR2: SGDLS, YYNGEE. With 0 bases clipped from V and 1 base from J, the junction kept 5 bases outside the gene matches.

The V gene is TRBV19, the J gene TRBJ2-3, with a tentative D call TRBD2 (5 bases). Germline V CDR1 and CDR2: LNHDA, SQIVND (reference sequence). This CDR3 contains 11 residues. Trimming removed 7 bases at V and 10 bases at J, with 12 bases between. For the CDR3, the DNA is TGTGCCAGTAACGGACTTCACTCGCAGTATTTT. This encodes CASNGLHSQYF.

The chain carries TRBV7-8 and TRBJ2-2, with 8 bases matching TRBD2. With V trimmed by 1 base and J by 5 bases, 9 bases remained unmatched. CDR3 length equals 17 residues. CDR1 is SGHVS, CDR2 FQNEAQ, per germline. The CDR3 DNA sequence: TGTGCCAGCAGCTTAGTGGGCGGGGGGTTTTTAACCGGGGAGCTGTTTTTT. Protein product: CASSLVGGGFLTGELFF.

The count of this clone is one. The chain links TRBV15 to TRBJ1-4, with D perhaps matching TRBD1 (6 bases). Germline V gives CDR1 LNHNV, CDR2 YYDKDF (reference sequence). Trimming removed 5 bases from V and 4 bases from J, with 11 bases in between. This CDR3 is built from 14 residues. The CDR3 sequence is CATSGGGSNEKLFF. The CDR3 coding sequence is TGTGCCACCAGCGGAGGGGGGAGTAATGAAAAACTGTTTTTT.

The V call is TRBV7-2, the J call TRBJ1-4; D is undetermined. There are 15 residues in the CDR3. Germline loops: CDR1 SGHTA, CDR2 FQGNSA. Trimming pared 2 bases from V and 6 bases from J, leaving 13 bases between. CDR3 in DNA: TGTGCCAGCAGCTTAAGAGTCAGGAGGGATGAAAAACTGTTTTTT. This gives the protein CASSLRVRRDEKLFF.

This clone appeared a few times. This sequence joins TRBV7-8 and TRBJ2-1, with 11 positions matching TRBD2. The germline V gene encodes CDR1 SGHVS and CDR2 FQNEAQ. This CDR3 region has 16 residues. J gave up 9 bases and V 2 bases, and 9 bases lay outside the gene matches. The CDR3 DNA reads TGTGCCAGCAGCTTAAGGGATAGCGGGGGGGATAGTGAGCAGTTCTTC. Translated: CASSLRDSGGDSEQFF. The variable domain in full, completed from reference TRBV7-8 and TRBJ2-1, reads GAGVSQSPRYKVAKRGQDVALRCDPISGHVSLFWYQQALGQGPEFLTYFQNEAQLDKSGLPSDRFFAERPEGSVSTLKIQRTQQEDSAVYLCASSLRDSGGDSEQFFGPGTRLTVL.

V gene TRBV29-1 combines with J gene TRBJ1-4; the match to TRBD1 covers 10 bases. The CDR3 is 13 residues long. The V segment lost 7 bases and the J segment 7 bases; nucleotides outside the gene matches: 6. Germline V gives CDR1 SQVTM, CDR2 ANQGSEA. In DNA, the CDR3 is TGCAGCGGGGGGACAGGGGTGAGTGAAAAACTGTTTTTT. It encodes CSGGTGVSEKLFF.

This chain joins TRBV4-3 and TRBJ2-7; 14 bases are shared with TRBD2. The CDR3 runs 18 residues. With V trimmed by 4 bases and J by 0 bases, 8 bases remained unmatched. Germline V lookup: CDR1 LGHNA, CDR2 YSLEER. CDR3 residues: CASSPGTSGGPLSYEQYF. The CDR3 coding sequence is TGCGCCAGCAGCCCCGGGACTAGCGGGGGTCCACTCTCCTACGAGCAGTACTTC.

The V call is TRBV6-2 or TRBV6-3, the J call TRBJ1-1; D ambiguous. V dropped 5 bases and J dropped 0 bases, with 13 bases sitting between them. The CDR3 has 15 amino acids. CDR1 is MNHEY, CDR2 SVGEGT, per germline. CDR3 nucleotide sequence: TGTGCCAGCAGTGTACGAGGACCGTTGAACACTGAAGCTTTCTTT. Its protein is CASSVRGPLNTEAFF.

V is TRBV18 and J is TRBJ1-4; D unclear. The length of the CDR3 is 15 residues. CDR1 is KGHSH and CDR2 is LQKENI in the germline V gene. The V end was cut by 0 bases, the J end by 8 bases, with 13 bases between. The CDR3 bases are TGTGCCAGCTCACCACCGCCTACAGCCTCGGAAAAACTGTTTTTT. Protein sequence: CASSPPPTASEKLFF.

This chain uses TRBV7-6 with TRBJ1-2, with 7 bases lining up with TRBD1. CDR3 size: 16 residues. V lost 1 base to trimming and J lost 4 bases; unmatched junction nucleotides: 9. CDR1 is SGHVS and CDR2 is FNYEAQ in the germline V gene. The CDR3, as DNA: TGTGCCAGCAGCTTAGAAGAGACAGGGCTGTTCTATGGCTACACCTTC. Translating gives CASSLEETGLFYGYTF.

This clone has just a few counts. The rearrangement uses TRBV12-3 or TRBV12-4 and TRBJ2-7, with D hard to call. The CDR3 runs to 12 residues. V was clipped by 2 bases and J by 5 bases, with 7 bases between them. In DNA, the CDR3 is TGTGCCAGCAGTTTAAAGGTGGACGAGCAGTACTTC. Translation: CASSLKVDEQYF.

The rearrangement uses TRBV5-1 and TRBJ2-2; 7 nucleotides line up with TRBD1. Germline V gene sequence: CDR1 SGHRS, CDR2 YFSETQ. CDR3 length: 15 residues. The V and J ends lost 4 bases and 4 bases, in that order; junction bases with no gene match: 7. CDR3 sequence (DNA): TGCGCCAGCAGCCACCGACAGGGATCCACCGGGGAGCTGTTTTTT. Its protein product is CASSHRQGSTGELFF.

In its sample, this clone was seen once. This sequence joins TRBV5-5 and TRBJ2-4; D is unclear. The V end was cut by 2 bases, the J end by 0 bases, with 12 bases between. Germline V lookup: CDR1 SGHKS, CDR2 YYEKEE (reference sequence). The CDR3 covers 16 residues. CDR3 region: CASSFRSLLAKNIQYF. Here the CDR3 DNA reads TGTGCCAGCAGCTTTCGCAGCCTACTAGCCAAAAACATTCAGTACTTC.

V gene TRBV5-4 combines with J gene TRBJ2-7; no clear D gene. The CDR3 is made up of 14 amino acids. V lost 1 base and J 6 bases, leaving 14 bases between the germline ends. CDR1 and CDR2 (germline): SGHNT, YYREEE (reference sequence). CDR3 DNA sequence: TGTGCCAGCAGCTTGAGGCTCTTCGGTGGCGAGCAGTACTTC. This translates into CASSLRLFGGEQYF.

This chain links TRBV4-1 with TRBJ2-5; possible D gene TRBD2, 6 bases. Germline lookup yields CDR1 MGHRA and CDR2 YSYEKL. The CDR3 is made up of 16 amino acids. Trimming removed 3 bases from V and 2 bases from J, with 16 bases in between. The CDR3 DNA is TGCGCCAGCAGCCAGCCGACACCGGGACTGCAAGAGACCCAGTACTTC. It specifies CASSQPTPGLQETQYF.

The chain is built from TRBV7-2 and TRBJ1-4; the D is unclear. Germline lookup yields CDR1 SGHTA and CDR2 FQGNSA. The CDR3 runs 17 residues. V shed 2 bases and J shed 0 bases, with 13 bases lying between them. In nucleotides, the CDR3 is TGTGCCAGCAGCTTATCGGTCAGATTGGCAACTAATGAAAAACTGTTTTTT. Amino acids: CASSLSVRLATNEKLFF.

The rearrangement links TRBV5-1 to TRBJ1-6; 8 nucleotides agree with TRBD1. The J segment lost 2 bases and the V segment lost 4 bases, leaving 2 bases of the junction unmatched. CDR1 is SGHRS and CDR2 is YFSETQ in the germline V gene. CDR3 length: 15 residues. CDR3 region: CASSPDRAYNSPLHF. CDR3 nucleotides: TGCGCCAGCAGCCCGGACAGGGCCTATAATTCACCCCTCCACTTT.

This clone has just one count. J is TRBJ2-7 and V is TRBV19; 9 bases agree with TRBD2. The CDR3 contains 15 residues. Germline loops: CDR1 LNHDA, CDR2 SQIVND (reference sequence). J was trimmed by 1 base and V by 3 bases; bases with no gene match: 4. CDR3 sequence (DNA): TGTGCCAGTAGTATGGGCGGGGGGGCGTCCTACGAGCAGTACTTC. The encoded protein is CASSMGGGASYEQYF. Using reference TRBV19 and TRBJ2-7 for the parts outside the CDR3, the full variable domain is DGGITQSPKYLFRKEGQNVTLSCEQNLNHDAMYWYRQDPGQGLRLIYYSQIVNDFQKGDIAEGYSVSREKKESFPLTVTSAQKNPTAFYLCASSMGGGASYEQYFGPGTRLTVT.

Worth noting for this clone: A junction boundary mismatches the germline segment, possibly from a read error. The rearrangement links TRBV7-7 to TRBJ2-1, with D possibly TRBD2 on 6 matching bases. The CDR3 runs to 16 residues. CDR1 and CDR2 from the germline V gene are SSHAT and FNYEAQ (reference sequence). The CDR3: CASSAGLEASYNEQFF. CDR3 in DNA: TGTGCTAGCAGCGCGGGACTGGAAGCCTCCTACAATGAGCAGTTCTTC.

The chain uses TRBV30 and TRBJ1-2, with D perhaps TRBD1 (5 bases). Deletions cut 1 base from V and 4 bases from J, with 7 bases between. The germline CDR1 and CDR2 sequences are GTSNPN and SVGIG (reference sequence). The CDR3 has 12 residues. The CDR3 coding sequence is TGTGCCTGGAGTGGCGGGGCCTATGGCTACACCTTC. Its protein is CAWSGGAYGYTF.

The DNA for the CDR3 is TGTGCCAGTAGTATAGAAGGAGCAGGAGAGACCCAGTACTTC. Translated, it gives CASSIEGAGETQYF. This chain joins TRBV19 and TRBJ2-5; D is unresolved. The V end was cut by 0 bases, the J end by 4 bases, with 9 bases between. The CDR3 has 14 residues. Germline CDR1 is LNHDA and CDR2 is SQIVND (reference sequence).

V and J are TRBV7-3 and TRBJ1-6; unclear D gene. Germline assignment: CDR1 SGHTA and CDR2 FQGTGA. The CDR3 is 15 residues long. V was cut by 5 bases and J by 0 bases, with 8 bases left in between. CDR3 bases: TGTGCCAGCAGCCGGACGAGCTCCTATAATTCACCCCTCCACTTT. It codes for CASSRTSSYNSPLHF.

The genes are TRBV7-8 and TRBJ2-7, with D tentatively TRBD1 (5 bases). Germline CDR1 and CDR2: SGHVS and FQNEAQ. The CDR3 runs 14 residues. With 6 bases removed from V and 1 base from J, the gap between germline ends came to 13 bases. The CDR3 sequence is CASSPLQVSYEQYF. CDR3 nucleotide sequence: TGTGCCAGCAGTCCGTTACAGGTTTCCTACGAGCAGTACTTC.